This T cell receptor beta chain was captured in a study of Graves' ophthalmopathy and Graves' hyperthyroidism. Study-wide findings and caveats: Clonotypes were expanded in thyroid at above 0.001 frequency, and most also appeared in blood.

The sample holds many counts of this clonotype. Its specificity is unknown. The CDR3 sequence is 14 residues long. V lost 3 bases to trimming and J lost 0 bases, with 8 bases between them. Germline CDR1 and CDR2: MDHEN and SYDVKM. The study amplified TCR beta CDR3 regions using RNA transcripts. First-round RT-PCR with HTBI primers preceded a second-round multiplex PCR. TCRdb used MiXCR to reprocess the multiplex PCR reads, holding one entry per CDR3 protein. The sample holds hundreds of thousands of distinct CDR3 sequences, around a fifth seen once. Sequenced: peripheral blood. This clonotype was sampled from a woman aged 50 to 60 with Graves' ophthalmopathy. The chain has TRBV28 and TRBJ2-5; unclear D gene. CDR3 sequence (DNA): TGTGCCAGCAGTTTCAGTCAGTACCAAGAGACCCAGTACTTC. This codes for CASSFSQYQETQYF.